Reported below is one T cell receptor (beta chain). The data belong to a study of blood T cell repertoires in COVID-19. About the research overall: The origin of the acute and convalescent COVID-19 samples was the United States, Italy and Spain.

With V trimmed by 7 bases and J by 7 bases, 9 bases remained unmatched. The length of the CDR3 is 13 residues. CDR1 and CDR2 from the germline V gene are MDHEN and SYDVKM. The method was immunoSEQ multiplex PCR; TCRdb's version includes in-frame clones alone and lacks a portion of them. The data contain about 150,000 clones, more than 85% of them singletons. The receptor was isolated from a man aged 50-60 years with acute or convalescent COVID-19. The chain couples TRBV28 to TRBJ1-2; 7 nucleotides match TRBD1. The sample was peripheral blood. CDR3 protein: CASNAQGFSGYTF. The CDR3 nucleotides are TGTGCCAGCAACGCACAGGGGTTTTCTGGCTACACCTTC.